The 14 T cell receptor beta chains given below trace back to one sample, sequenced in a study of blood T cell repertoires in COVID-19. Sequenced by immunoSEQ multiplex PCR; TCRdb stores in-frame clones only, minus some. The sample yields some 150,000 clones, roughly 88% seen once. Material: peripheral blood. These receptors came from a woman aged 60-75 years with COVID-19, enrolled during active disease.

This chain joins TRBV10-3 and TRBJ2-3, with TRBD2 identical over 11 bases. V shed 8 bases, J shed 3 bases, and the junction held 7 bases outside the gene matches. The CDR3 extends over 15 amino acids. The germline V gene has CDR1 ENHRY and CDR2 SYGVKD. The CDR3 nucleotides are TGTGCCATCGCGGCTAGCGGGGGGCCAACAGATACGCAGTATTTT. Translation: CAIAASGGPTDTQYF.

The chain is built from TRBV5-1 and TRBJ2-7; D is undetermined. V was pared by 4 bases and J by 4 bases, with 9 bases between. The germline V gene has CDR1 SGHRS and CDR2 YFSETQ. The CDR3 has 12 amino acids. CDR3 residues: CASSGPSYEQYF. The CDR3 bases are TGCGCCAGCAGCGGCCCCAGTTACGAGCAGTACTTC.

The CDR3 is CASSIGTGTGGTEAFF. The CDR3 coding sequence is TGTGCCAGTAGTATAGGTACAGGGACAGGGGGTACTGAAGCTTTCTTT. The rearrangement joins TRBV19 to TRBJ1-1; 11 positions agree with TRBD1. The CDR3 covers 16 residues. J was trimmed by 5 bases and V by 1 base; bases with no gene match: 6. In germline, CDR1 is LNHDA, CDR2 SQIVND (reference sequence). Together with reference TRBV19 and TRBJ1-1, the CDR3 gives the full variable domain: DGGITQSPKYLFRKEGQNVTLSCEQNLNHDAMYWYRQDPGQGLRLIYYSQIVNDFQKGDIAEGYSVSREKKESFPLTVTSAQKNPTAFYLCASSIGTGTGGTEAFFGQGTRLTVV.

The rearrangement uses TRBV10-3 and TRBJ1-4; D is ambiguous. CDR1 is ENHRY and CDR2 is SYGVKD in the germline V gene. This CDR3 region has 15 residues. V lost 3 bases and J lost 4, with 12 bases in between. CDR3 region: CAISEGPGSNEKLFF. The CDR3 bases are TGTGCCATCAGTGAAGGTCCCGGGAGTAATGAAAAACTGTTTTTT.

This clone turned up a few times. The chain joins TRBV7-8 to TRBJ2-2, with TRBD2 matching over 7 bases. This CDR3 has 15 amino acids. CDR1 and CDR2 from the germline V gene are SGHVS and FQNEAQ. J gave up 5 bases and V 4 bases, and 7 bases lay outside the gene matches. The CDR3 DNA reads TGTGCCAGCAGCTCTGTAGCGGGTTATACCGGGGAGCTGTTTTTT. Protein product: CASSSVAGYTGELFF.

This sequence joins TRBV5-4 and TRBJ2-7; 9 bases map to TRBD2. After removal of 0 bases from V and 5 bases from J, the junction contained 6 bases not matched to a gene. The CDR3 sequence is 15 residues long. Germline V lookup: CDR1 SGHNT, CDR2 YYREEE (reference sequence). CDR3 nucleotide sequence: TGTGCCAGCAGCTTGGCCGGGCTAGCGGGACACGAGCAGTACTTC. Amino acids: CASSLAGLAGHEQYF.

The chain links TRBV7-8 to TRBJ1-1; D unclear. V shed 3 bases and J shed 1 base, with 9 bases lying between them. This CDR3 has 14 amino acids. Germline V CDR1 and CDR2: SGHVS, FQNEAQ. CDR3 sequence reads: CASSFYSENTEAFF. Written as DNA, the CDR3 is TGTGCCAGCAGCTTTTACAGTGAGAACACTGAAGCTTTCTTT.

The CDR3 region has the DNA TGTGCCTGGAGTACAGGGTACGTTGAGGAGCAGTACTTC. Translation gives CAWSTGYVEEQYF. The chain carries TRBV30 and TRBJ2-7; TRBD1 might be the D (6 bases). The CDR3 runs 13 residues. V was cut by 2 bases and J by 7 bases, with 15 bases left in between. The germline V gene encodes CDR1 GTSNPN and CDR2 SVGIG (reference sequence).

The rearrangement links TRBV5-4 to TRBJ1-1, with TRBD1 matching over 8 bases. This CDR3 is 15 amino acids long. Germline CDR1 SGHNT, CDR2 YYREEE (reference sequence). Trimming cost V 1 base and J 3 bases; bases outside gene matches: 5. CDR3: CASSLWTGSDTEAFF. CDR3 coding DNA: TGTGCCAGCAGCTTGTGGACAGGGTCGGACACTGAAGCTTTCTTT.

CDR3 sequence: CASDKGGTGELFF. In nucleotides, the CDR3 is TGTGCCAGCGACAAGGGGGGGACCGGGGAGCTGTTTTTT. This chain connects TRBV7-9 to TRBJ2-2, with D perhaps matching TRBD2 (7 bases). CDR1 is SEHNR and CDR2 is FQNEAQ in the germline V gene (reference sequence). The CDR3 extends over 13 amino acids. The V gene lost 8 bases and the J gene lost 5 bases, with 12 bases spanning the gap.

The rearrangement uses TRBV13 and TRBJ1-2, with D hard to call. V lost 3 bases, J lost 5 bases, and 4 bases lay in between. Germline loops: CDR1 PRHDT, CDR2 FYEKMQ (reference sequence). The CDR3 is 11 amino acids. The CDR3 DNA reads as TGTGCCAGCAGCTTGAGGTATGGCTACACCTTC. It codes for CASSLRYGYTF.

This chain uses TRBV29-1 with TRBJ1-2; 8 bases are a match to TRBD1. V lost 3 bases and J lost 7; bases outside the gene matches: 10. Germline V gene sequence: CDR1 SQVTM, CDR2 ANQGSEA. This CDR3 is built from 14 residues. The CDR3 DNA follows: TGCAGCGTTGAGATAAGCAGGGGGCAGGGTGGCTACACCTTC. This codes for CSVEISRGQGGYTF.

The chain carries TRBV24-1 and TRBJ2-2, with TRBD2 matching over 11 bases. Germline trimming cut 7 bases from V and 0 bases from J; bases unmatched to any gene: 12. The CDR3 length is 19 residues. CDR1 and CDR2 from the germline V gene are KGHDR and SFDVKD. Here the CDR3 reads CATSPSPGLAVSNTGELFF. In nucleotides, the CDR3 is TGTGCCACCAGCCCCTCCCCGGGACTAGCGGTATCGAACACCGGGGAGCTGTTTTTT.

The chain recombines TRBV25-1 with TRBJ2-7, with D unclear. Per germline, CDR1 MGHDK and CDR2 SYGVNS. V lost 1 base, J lost 4 bases, and 11 bases lay in between. The CDR3 has 14 residues. The CDR3, as DNA: TGTGCCAGCAGTGAATCTGGTCGGAGTTACGAGCAGTACTTC. Its translation: CASSESGRSYEQYF.